This passage covers 20 T cell receptor beta chains from one sample sequenced in a study of Ad26.COV2.S vaccination and SARS-CoV-2 variants. Treatment here: 19 received Ad26.COV2.S at low or high dose, single or two shots; roughly 5 received placebo; per-sample allocation not given. Samples were taken on day 63 after the first vaccine or placebo injection. Profiled with immunoSEQ multiplex PCR; TCRdb holds only in-frame clones, not every one. This sample yields 350,000 to 400,000 clones, of which about 88% are seen a single time; around 1.8% belongs to the top ten. Sequenced material: peripheral blood, taken in a trial of Ad26.COV2.S vaccine versus placebo. The receptors were sampled from a person between 18 and 60 years old who received the Ad26.COV2.S COVID-19 vaccine or a placebo.

The chain has TRBV19 and TRBJ2-4; 11 bases agree with TRBD1. The CDR3 sequence is 16 residues long. V trimming: 11 bases; J trimming: 3 bases; junction bases outside the gene matches: 12. In germline, CDR1 is LNHDA, CDR2 SQIVND (reference sequence). CDR3 residues: CAPKGTGGRSKNIQYF. In DNA form, the CDR3 reads TGTGCCCCCAAGGGGACAGGGGGTCGGAGCAAAAACATTCAGTACTTC.

The CDR3 nucleotides are TGTGCCAGCAGTTCCTCGCAGGTGCAGTACTTC. Its protein product is CASSSSQVQYF. The V call is TRBV6-5, the J call TRBJ2-7; D is undetermined. Germline V lookup: CDR1 MNHEY, CDR2 SVGAGI. The ends were cut back, 4 bases at V and 9 bases at J, with 10 bases in the middle. The CDR3 is made up of 11 amino acids.

The chain couples TRBV5-6 to TRBJ2-3, with TRBD2 matching over 10 bases. J gave up 1 base and V 7 bases, and 6 bases lay outside the gene matches. CDR3 length: 15 residues. The germline gives CDR1 SGHDT, CDR2 YYEEEE. CDR3 nucleotides: TGTGCCAGCGAATGGCTAGCGGGAGGCACAGATACGCAGTATTTT. Its translation is CASEWLAGGTDTQYF.

The genes are TRBV27 and TRBJ2-3, with 8 nucleotides matching TRBD1. Germline lookup yields CDR1 MNHEY and CDR2 SMNVEV (reference sequence). This CDR3 contains 14 residues. V lost 6 bases to trimming and J lost 1 base; unmatched junction nucleotides: 3. The CDR3 region is CASRRQGRTDTQYF. CDR3 coding DNA: TGTGCCAGCAGGCGACAGGGGCGCACAGATACGCAGTATTTT.

In this sample, this clone turned up a few times. The J gene is TRBJ1-3, the V gene TRBV7-9; D might be TRBD1 (5 bases). Germline values: CDR1 SEHNR, CDR2 FQNEAQ (reference sequence). This CDR3 spans 14 amino acids. The ends were cut back, 0 bases at V and 2 bases at J, with 5 bases in the middle. The chain's CDR3 is CASSLATAGNTIYF. The DNA of the CDR3 is TGTGCCAGCAGCTTAGCGACAGCTGGAAACACCATATATTTT. The full variable domain, completed using reference TRBV7-9 and TRBJ1-3, is DTGVSQNPRHKITKRGQNVTFRCDPISEHNRLYWYRQTLGQGPEFLTYFQNEAQLEKSRLLSDRFSAERPKGSFSTLEIQRTEQGDSAMYLCASSLATAGNTIYFGEGSWLTVV.

This chain uses TRBV7-3 with TRBJ1-5; possibly TRBD1 for D (6 bases). The CDR3 consists of 15 residues. Germline values: CDR1 SGHTA, CDR2 FQGTGA. The V end lost 4 bases, the J end lost 3 bases, and 13 bases lay between the germline ends. The CDR3 protein is CASSSNGGLNQPQHF. The CDR3 nucleotides read TGTGCCAGCAGCTCCAACGGGGGCCTCAATCAGCCCCAGCATTTT.

This clone appeared a few times. This CDR3 reads CASSIDREDGYTF. The CDR3 nucleotides are TGTGCCAGCAGCATAGACAGGGAAGATGGCTACACCTTC. The chain uses TRBV5-4 and TRBJ1-2; 7 bases are shared with TRBD1. V gave up 4 bases and J gave up 6 bases; unmatched junction bases: 6. Germline V gene data show CDR1 as SGHNT and CDR2 as YYREEE (reference sequence). The CDR3 consists of 13 residues.

J is TRBJ2-2 and V is TRBV5-1, with D possibly being TRBD2 (6 bases). This CDR3 contains 13 residues. Trimming removed 6 bases from V and 2 bases from J, with 8 bases in between. Germline V gene lookup returns CDR1 SGHRS and CDR2 YFSETQ. DNA for the CDR3: TGCGCCAGCACGGAGGGAAACACCGGGGAGCTGTTTTTT. Its translation: CASTEGNTGELFF.

V and J are TRBV4-3 and TRBJ2-1, with TRBD2 matching over 7 bases. V was pared by 1 base and J by 8 bases, with 5 bases of the junction left unmatched. This CDR3 comprises 14 residues. Germline values: CDR1 LGHNA, CDR2 YSLEER. The CDR3 reads CASSQARTRDEQFF. In DNA, the CDR3 is TGCGCCAGCAGCCAAGCGAGGACTAGGGATGAGCAGTTCTTC.

This chain uses TRBV4-1 with TRBJ2-5, with 10 bases identical to TRBD2. CDR1 MGHRA and CDR2 YSYEKL come from the germline V gene. V gave up 1 base and J gave up 0 bases; unmatched junction bases: 5. This CDR3 spans 17 amino acids. The CDR3 DNA reads TGCGCCAGCAGCCAAGCGTCTAGCGGGAGAGACCAAGAGACCCAGTACTTC. Protein: CASSQASSGRDQETQYF.

The chain combines TRBV28 with TRBJ1-2, with D uncertain. The germline V and J ends were trimmed by 5 bases and 3 bases, with 7 bases remaining between them. Per germline, CDR1 MDHEN and CDR2 SYDVKM. The CDR3 contains 12 residues. The CDR3 bases are TGTGCCAGCAGTGGAGTCTACTATGGCTACACCTTC. Its translation: CASSGVYYGYTF.

J is TRBJ2-5 and V is TRBV11-2, with 13 bases matching TRBD2. Germline V CDR1 and CDR2: SGHAT, FQNNGV. With 4 bases clipped from V and 4 bases from J, the junction kept 9 bases outside the gene matches. The CDR3 spans 17 residues. The CDR3 DNA reads TGTGCCAGCAGCTGGACTAGCGGGAGTGTCACAGGAGAGACCCAGTACTTC. This gives the protein CASSWTSGSVTGETQYF.

In DNA form, the CDR3 reads TGTGCCAGCAGTGGCGGGGCGGGAAATTCACCCCTCCACTTT. This codes for CASSGGAGNSPLHF. The chain employs TRBV2 and TRBJ1-6; tentative D call: TRBD1 (5 bases). The CDR3 has 14 residues. Germline loops: CDR1 SNHLY, CDR2 FYNNEI. Trimming shortened V by 4 bases and J by 7 bases, and 11 bases separated the two germline ends.

The V gene is TRBV9, the J gene TRBJ2-5, with 9 bases matching TRBD1. The V segment lost 3 bases and the J segment 7 bases; nucleotides outside the gene matches: 13. CDR1 and CDR2 from the germline V gene are SGDLS and YYNGEE. This CDR3 is built from 16 residues. The CDR3 reads CASSAGTGRDEGTQYF. CDR3 DNA sequence: TGTGCCAGCAGCGCCGGGACAGGGAGGGACGAGGGGACCCAGTACTTC.

The rearrangement uses TRBV19 and TRBJ1-3; TRBD1 might be the D (5 bases). CDR1 is LNHDA and CDR2 is SQIVND in the germline V gene (reference sequence). The V and J ends lost 5 bases and 1 base respectively, with 12 bases between them. This CDR3 is 15 amino acids long. CDR3 coding DNA: TGTGCCAGTAGTCCAGACAGCGGGTCTGGAAACACCATATATTTT. It specifies CASSPDSGSGNTIYF.

The chain uses TRBV7-3 and TRBJ2-3; D uncertain. Deletions cut 5 bases from V and 2 bases from J, with 8 bases between. From germline, CDR1 is SGHTA and CDR2 FQGTGA. This CDR3 has 13 residues. CDR3 amino acids: CASSRPATDTQYF. CDR3 nucleotide sequence: TGTGCCAGCAGCCGACCCGCCACAGATACGCAGTATTTT.

The genes are TRBV21-1 and TRBJ2-1; the table's D call, TRBD2, has no DNA check behind it. TRBV21-1 is a pseudogene. The CDR3 loop spans 16 amino acids. CDR3 in amino acids: CASSKWGELGYNEQFF. DNA for the CDR3: TGTGCCAGCAGCAAATGGGGGGAGTTGGGTTACAATGAGCAGTTCTTC.

V usage is TRBV4-2 and J usage is TRBJ1-2, with D unresolved. Trimming took off 0 bases at V and 1 base at J, with 9 bases between the two ends. CDR1 is LGHNA and CDR2 is YNFKEQ in the germline V gene. This CDR3 is 15 amino acids long. CDR3 sequence reads: CASSQDWGNNYGYTF. In DNA form, the CDR3 reads TGTGCCAGCAGCCAAGATTGGGGAAATAACTATGGCTACACCTTC.

The V and J genes are TRBV6-1 and TRBJ1-2; D is possibly TRBD1 (5 bases). V lost 0 bases, J lost 8 bases, and 16 bases lay in between. Germline V gene lookup returns CDR1 MNHNS and CDR2 SASEGT. This CDR3 spans 15 amino acids. This chain's CDR3 is CASSEAPVQGRGYTF. The CDR3 nucleotides read TGTGCCAGCAGTGAAGCGCCGGTGCAGGGACGCGGCTACACCTTC.

The V call is TRBV9, the J call TRBJ2-7, with 13 bases that match TRBD2. There are 14 residues in the CDR3. CDR1 and CDR2 from the germline V gene are SGDLS and YYNGEE. The ends lost 4 bases at V and 7 bases at J; junction bases unmatched: 5. CDR3 in DNA: TGTGCCAGCAGCAAACTAGCGGGAGGGCAAGAGCAGTACTTC. As protein: CASSKLAGGQEQYF.